This T cell receptor beta chain was documented in a study of T cell responses to AZD1222 COVID-19 vaccine. Comment on this clone: The antigen remains unidentified.

Regarding the study as a whole: Spike as a whole was targeted by vaccine-associated CD4 TCRs, dominant at 160-218 and 743-854. Breadth and depth of Spike-specific TCRs rose after two AZD1222 doses. Just 6 or 7 people given AZD1222 tested seropositive at baseline.

Some clones are missing from TCRdb's copy, which holds only in-frame ones; the method was immunoSEQ multiplex PCR. This sample carries roughly 140,000 clones, 90% of them seen once, and the ten largest clones take around 1.9%. The germline V and J ends were trimmed by 7 bases and 5 bases, with 13 bases remaining between them. Looked up from germline, CDR1 is SGDLS and CDR2 is YYNGEE. The CDR3 contains 14 residues. This sequence originates from an adult in good health. J is TRBJ1-6 and V is TRBV9, with a possible D match to TRBD1 (5 bases). The sample consisted of peripheral blood, taken on day 0 of AZD1222 vaccination. The CDR3 here is CASGTTENNSPLHF. CDR3 in DNA: TGTGCCAGCGGAACGACAGAGAATAATTCACCCCTCCACTTT.